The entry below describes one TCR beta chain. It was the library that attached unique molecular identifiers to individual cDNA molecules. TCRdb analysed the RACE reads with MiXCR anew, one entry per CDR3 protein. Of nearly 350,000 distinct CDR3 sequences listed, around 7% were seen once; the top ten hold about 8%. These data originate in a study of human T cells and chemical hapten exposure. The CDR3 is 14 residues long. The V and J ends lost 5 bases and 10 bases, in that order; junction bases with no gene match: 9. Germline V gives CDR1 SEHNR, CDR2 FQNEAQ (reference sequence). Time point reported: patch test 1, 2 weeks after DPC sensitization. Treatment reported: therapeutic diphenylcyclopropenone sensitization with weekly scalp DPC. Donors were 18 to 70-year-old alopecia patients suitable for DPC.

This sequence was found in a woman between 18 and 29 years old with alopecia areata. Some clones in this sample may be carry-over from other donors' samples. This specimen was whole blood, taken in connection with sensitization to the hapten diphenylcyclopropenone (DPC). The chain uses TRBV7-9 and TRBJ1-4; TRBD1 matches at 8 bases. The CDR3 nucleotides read TGTGCCAGCAGCATCACGATACAGGGGGGAAAACTGTTTTTT. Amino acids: CASSITIQGGKLFF.